The clone carrying this TCR beta chain came up a few times. Per the study methods: From reference gene primer amplification, estimates of nucleated cell counts were derived. This table comes from immunoSEQ multiplex PCR, and its TCRdb copy is limited to in-frame clones, with some not included. V and J calls plus clone size are reproduced from that table; the DNA served to infer D and trimming. The sample has 200,000 to 250,000 clones, just under 85% seen once. The sample belongs to a study of blood T cell repertoires in COVID-19. Whole-study context: The origin of the acute and convalescent COVID-19 samples was the United States, Italy and Spain. T cells, B-cell-depleted T cells, or PBMCs provided the cDNA or gDNA that served as material.

The length of the CDR3 is 14 residues. Per the germline V gene, CDR1 is KGHSH and CDR2 is LQKENI. V lost 5 bases to trimming and J lost 0 bases, with 8 bases between them. The chain joins TRBV18 to TRBJ1-5; D remains ambiguous. What was sequenced was peripheral blood. The TCR was taken from a woman in her sixties with active or convalescent COVID-19. The CDR3 here is CASSNGSSNQPQHF. As DNA, the CDR3 is TGTGCCAGCTCAAACGGGAGTAGCAATCAGCCCCAGCATTTT.